The T cell receptor beta chain under discussion was sequenced for a study of long-term antiretroviral therapy in people with HIV. Study-level results: ART adherence, viral resistance and therapy changes were undocumented.

Notes on this clone: Its antigen remains unidentified.

The CDR3 loop spans 14 amino acids. CDR1 SGDLS and CDR2 YYNGEE come from the germline V gene. Deletions cut 0 bases from V and 5 bases from J, with 10 bases between. Cryopreserved PBMC numbered roughly 1-10 million per sample before DNA extraction. Samples were assayed with immunoSEQ v3.0 at survey level. Sequencing was performed with immunoSEQ multiplex PCR; in TCRdb, only in-frame clones are kept and a portion is missing. The table includes more than 35,000 clones, 80% to 90% detected once. V is TRBV9 and J is TRBJ2-3, with D hard to call. The receptor comes from a man aged 18 to 29 with HIV. Here the sequenced sample was unsorted PBMCs, taken 2.2 years after starting antiretroviral therapy. The CDR3 here is CASSVDRAGDTQYF. DNA of the CDR3: TGTGCCAGCAGCGTAGACCGGGCAGGAGATACGCAGTATTTT.